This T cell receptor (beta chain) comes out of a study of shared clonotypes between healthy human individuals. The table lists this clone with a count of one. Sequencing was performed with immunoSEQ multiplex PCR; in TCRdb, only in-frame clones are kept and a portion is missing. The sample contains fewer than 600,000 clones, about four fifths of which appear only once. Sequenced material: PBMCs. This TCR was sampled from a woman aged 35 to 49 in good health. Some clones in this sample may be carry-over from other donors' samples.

CDR3 in amino acids: CASTWTSGELFF. CDR3 bases: TGCGCCAGCACATGGACTTCCGGGGAGCTGTTTTTT. This chain joins TRBV5-1 and TRBJ2-2; the D gene is possibly TRBD2 (5 bases). V was shortened by 6 bases and J by 6 bases, with 9 bases between the two germline ends. CDR1 is SGHRS and CDR2 is YFSETQ in the germline V gene. This CDR3 region has 12 residues.